This T cell receptor beta chain was sequenced in a study of T cells in tumors after PD-1 blockade (dated by TCRdb to between 2017 and 2020). General notes on the study: Patients were excluded if they had prior checkpoint blockade, use of systemic immunosuppressants, or recent radiotherapy or other anti-cancer therapy within 4 weeks. On average, peripheral blood samples had some 110,000 TCR templates (range about 23,000-260,000) and 35,000 to 45,000 unique clonotypes. RECIST version 1.1 was the standard used to evaluate clinical response. Patients received pembrolizumab 200 mg every 3 weeks or cemiplimab 350 mg every 2 weeks. Ongoing daily vismodegib 150 mg was also given to a subset of patients during anti-PD-1 treatment. To compare clonotypes in blood versus tumor, bulk TCR sequencing was run on 10 peripheral blood samples drawn from several patients. Paired single-cell RNA and TCR sequencing was performed on site-matched tumors from BCC or SCC patients before and after anti-PD-1 therapy.

The immunoSEQ platform was used to carry out deep TCRbeta sequencing. In the source study's methods: For further analysis, only productive rearrangements were exported from the immunoSEQ Analyzer. T cell phenotypes were assigned to bulk TCRbeta clonotypes by matching the clonotypes to single-cell RNA+TCR-seq clones with the same TCRbeta sequence. Clone enrichment in tumor was calculated as tumor frequency divided by PBMC frequency from bulk TCR sequencing. TCRs were sorted with GLIPH into specificity groups, meaning clusters of distinct TCRs that share CDR3 motifs and likely recognize common antigens. Entries here come from immuneACCESS through TCRdb and include only in-frame sequences with V and J called. Some clones fail to appear in such tables; in the studies checked, an unresolved V gene covers under half of the shortfall, and the cause of the remainder is unknown. V, J and clone size are those of that table, while D and trimming were read from the DNA. The sample profile shows 60,000 to 65,000 clones; around 72% of them were found once. 4.7% of the sample lies in the top ten.

The time point label on this specimen signifies: after anti-PD-1 therapy. For bulk TCRbeta sequencing, genomic DNA was extracted from tumor biopsies or peripheral blood, and input amounts ranged from 616 ng to 6,004 ng. Every patient had histologically proven advanced or metastatic basal or squamous cell carcinoma and was a poor candidate for surgical resection. Of the approximately 12 patients in the basal cell carcinoma cohort, several underwent bulk tumor TCR sequencing. As regards this clone: Its antigen is still unknown. Base-call qualities are not available, and no considerably larger clone is one nucleotide away.

The study at large found these results: Approximately 41% of the TCR clonotypes from tumors also showed up in blood, and some novel exhausted tumor clones were present in pre-treatment blood, which suggests peripheral recruitment. The source of novel T cell clones was not identified, and lymphoid organs or rare unexpanded clones within the tumor or the tumor periphery could be included among the possible sources.

From the cysteine through the phenylalanine, the CDR3 covers 14 amino acids. Only CDR3 DNA remains: 42 bases, in frame from the first base. The germline V gene provides CDR1 KGHDR and CDR2 SFDVKD. The germline ends are 7 bases apart after V is trimmed by 2 bases and J by 2 bases. The source of this sequence is a human donor with basal cell carcinoma. Sequenced material: PBMCs, taken after anti-PD-1 treatment. The sequence links TRBV24-1 to TRBJ2-3; the D gene lacks a confident call. The sequenced DNA: TGTGCCACCAGTGATTCCGGTCTCACAGATACGCAGTATTTT. Its coded protein is CATSDSGLTDTQYF.